The clone carrying this TCR beta chain was counted only a few times. No antigen is known for it. This sample stems from a study of T-cell memory formation after mild COVID-19. On the study more broadly: TCR clusters were largely donor specific.

J was trimmed by 3 bases and V by 0 bases; bases with no gene match: 2. The CDR3 runs 15 residues. Germline CDR1 and CDR2: KGHSH and LQKENI. Study-wide results and caveats: Contracting clones from day 15 to 85 showed balanced CD4/CD8; later expanders favored CD4+. A subset of responding clones appeared in pre-infection memory, suggesting cross-reactive memory joined.

TCRdb reprocessed the 5' RACE reads with MiXCR, giving one entry per CDR3 protein. The sample contains hundreds of thousands of distinct CDR3 sequences, roughly 20% of which appear only once. The V call is TRBV18, the J call TRBJ2-7, with TRBD2 matching over 10 bases. The source of this sequence is an adult woman who had mild COVID-19 (a few samples of this study predate the infection). Cell type and time point are not known. Sequencing was performed on PBMCs or a T cell subset sorted from them (not recorded which). Here the CDR3 reads CASSPPSGGNYEQYF. The CDR3 coding sequence is TGTGCCAGCTCACCACCTAGCGGGGGGAACTACGAGCAGTACTTC.